A single sample gave rise to the 14 T cell receptor beta chains below, sequenced in a study of blood T cell repertoires in COVID-19. Measured with immunoSEQ multiplex PCR; TCRdb has only the in-frame clones, and not every one. The sample carries roughly 76,000 clones, about 69% recorded once. The sequencing input was peripheral blood. These receptors were collected from a man between 65 and 85 years old with acute or convalescent COVID-19.

This sequence joins TRBV18 and TRBJ1-4, with D perhaps TRBD1 (6 bases). The CDR3 is 17 amino acids. CDR1 and CDR2 (germline): KGHSH, LQKENI. The germline V and J ends were trimmed by 5 bases and 0 bases, with 16 bases remaining between them. The CDR3 loop is CASSIPGHLATNEKLFF. The CDR3 DNA follows: TGTGCCAGCTCAATTCCGGGACACCTTGCAACTAATGAAAAACTGTTTTTT.

This sequence joins TRBV14 and TRBJ2-1; 11 nucleotides agree with TRBD2. From germline, CDR1 is SGHDN and CDR2 FVKESK. J lost 3 bases, V lost 3 bases, and 1 base had no gene match. This CDR3 has 15 amino acids. The CDR3 nucleotides are TGTGCCAGCAGCCAGCTAGCGGGAGGCTACAATGAGCAGTTCTTC. Its translation is CASSQLAGGYNEQFF.

The gene calls are TRBV12-5 and TRBJ1-1, with D perhaps TRBD1 (6 bases). The CDR3 covers 13 residues. V lost 1 base and J 5 bases, leaving 8 bases between the germline ends. CDR1 and CDR2 from the germline V gene are LGHNT and FRNRAP. CDR3: CASGLETGTEAFF. In nucleotides, the CDR3 is TGTGCTAGTGGTTTGGAAACAGGGACTGAAGCTTTCTTT. The whole variable domain, filled in from reference TRBV12-5 and TRBJ1-1, reads DARVTQTPRHKVTEMGQEVTMRCQPILGHNTVFWYRQTMMQGLELLAYFRNRAPLDDSGMPKDRFSAEMPDATLATLKIQPSEPRDSAVYFCASGLETGTEAFFGQGTRLTVV.

The chain is built from TRBV10-1 and TRBJ2-5, with D possibly being TRBD2 (5 bases). V was clipped by 0 bases and J by 4 bases, with 9 bases between them. This CDR3 is built from 14 residues. The germline V gene encodes CDR1 WNHNN and CDR2 SYGVQD (reference sequence). CDR3 nucleotides: TGCGCCAGCAGTGAGTCTATCCGGGGAGAGACCCAGTACTTC. It yields the protein CASSESIRGETQYF.

This clone was counted once. The genes are TRBV10-1 and TRBJ2-7, with a tentative D call TRBD2 (7 bases). The V and J ends lost 5 bases and 5 bases respectively, with 16 bases between them. The CDR3 covers 14 residues. Germline V gives CDR1 WNHNN, CDR2 SYGVQD (reference sequence). DNA of the CDR3: TGCGCCAGCAGTCGGGACATCGCGGGGGACGAGCAGTACTTC. Encoded protein: CASSRDIAGDEQYF.

The rearrangement uses TRBV25-1 and TRBJ1-2, with 12 positions matching TRBD1. J was trimmed by 4 bases and V by 7 bases; bases with no gene match: 4. The germline CDR1 and CDR2 sequences are MGHDK and SYGVNS. This CDR3 spans 14 amino acids. Here the CDR3 DNA reads TGTGCCAGCATGGGGACAGGGGGCTTCTATGGCTACACCTTC. Encoded protein: CASMGTGGFYGYTF.

This clone came up once. The rearrangement links TRBV2 to TRBJ2-1; 7 positions match TRBD1. Germline values: CDR1 SNHLY, CDR2 FYNNEI. V lost 6 bases to trimming and J lost 2 bases; unmatched junction nucleotides: 4. CDR3 size: 14 residues. DNA of the CDR3: TGTGCCAGCAGACCCGGGACAGCCTACAATGAGCAGTTCTTC. Translated, it gives CASRPGTAYNEQFF. Variable domain in full (rest from reference TRBV2 and TRBJ2-1): EPEVTQTPSHQVTQMGQEVILRCVPISNHLYFYWYRQILGQKVEFLVSFYNNEISEKSEIFDDQFSVERPDGSNFTLKIRSTKLEDSAMYFCASRPGTAYNEQFFGPGTRLTVL.

The V call is TRBV19, the J call TRBJ1-1; perhaps TRBD1 as D (6 bases). Trimming removed 5 bases from V and 5 bases from J, with 12 bases in between. Per germline, CDR1 LNHDA and CDR2 SQIVND (reference sequence). The CDR3 loop spans 13 amino acids. The DNA of the CDR3 is TGTGCCAGTAGTGAACAGGGATATACTGAAGCTTTCTTT. Amino acid sequence: CASSEQGYTEAFF.

The chain links TRBV6-2 or TRBV6-3 to TRBJ2-5, with 7 bases fitting TRBD1. The CDR3 contains 17 residues. CDR1 and CDR2 (germline): MNHEY, SVGEGT. After removal of 2 bases from V and 0 bases from J, the junction contained 9 bases not matched to a gene. The CDR3 DNA reads TGTGCCAGCAGTTACCCGCTAGACAGGGACGACCAAGAGACCCAGTACTTC. Its translation is CASSYPLDRDDQETQYF.

This chain joins TRBV4-1 and TRBJ2-7; 11 bases agree with TRBD1. Germline trimming cut 4 bases from V and 2 bases from J; bases unmatched to any gene: 1. The CDR3 covers 14 residues. CDR1 and CDR2 from the germline V gene are MGHRA and YSYEKL. In nucleotides, the CDR3 is TGCGCCAGCAGCCCGGGACAGGGGGCCTACGAGCAGTACTTC. Its protein is CASSPGQGAYEQYF.

The genes are TRBV28 and TRBJ2-5, with a possible D match to TRBD2 (6 bases). The CDR3 totals 15 residues. Per germline, CDR1 MDHEN and CDR2 SYDVKM. With 2 bases removed from V and 1 base from J, the gap between germline ends came to 11 bases. The CDR3 DNA follows: TGTGCCAGCAGTTTAATGGGCGGGATCCAAGAGACCCAGTACTTC. It yields the protein CASSLMGGIQETQYF.

The J gene is TRBJ2-1, the V gene TRBV10-1; D remains unclear. The CDR3 contains 15 residues. Per the germline V gene, CDR1 is WNHNN and CDR2 is SYGVQD (reference sequence). Trimming stripped 4 bases from V and 0 bases from J, with 10 bases between. DNA of the CDR3: TGCGCCAGCAGTGCTCAGACTTGCTCCTACAATGAGCAGTTCTTC. Encoded protein: CASSAQTCSYNEQFF.

V is TRBV5-6 and J is TRBJ2-7, with D perhaps matching TRBD2 (6 bases). Trimming took off 4 bases at V and 2 bases at J, with 13 bases between the two ends. This CDR3 has 14 residues. Germline values: CDR1 SGHDT, CDR2 YYEEEE. In DNA form, the CDR3 reads TGTGCCAGCAGCCAGGGAGGTCAACCCTACGAGCAGTACTTC. Translation gives CASSQGGQPYEQYF.

This chain uses TRBV5-6 with TRBJ1-1; D unresolved. The CDR3 runs to 15 residues. Trimming took off 4 bases at V and 5 bases at J, with 18 bases between the two ends. Germline assignment: CDR1 SGHDT and CDR2 YYEEEE. CDR3 region: CASSPGPLDLTEAFF. The CDR3 coding sequence is TGTGCCAGCAGCCCTGGGCCCCTCGATTTGACTGAAGCTTTCTTT.